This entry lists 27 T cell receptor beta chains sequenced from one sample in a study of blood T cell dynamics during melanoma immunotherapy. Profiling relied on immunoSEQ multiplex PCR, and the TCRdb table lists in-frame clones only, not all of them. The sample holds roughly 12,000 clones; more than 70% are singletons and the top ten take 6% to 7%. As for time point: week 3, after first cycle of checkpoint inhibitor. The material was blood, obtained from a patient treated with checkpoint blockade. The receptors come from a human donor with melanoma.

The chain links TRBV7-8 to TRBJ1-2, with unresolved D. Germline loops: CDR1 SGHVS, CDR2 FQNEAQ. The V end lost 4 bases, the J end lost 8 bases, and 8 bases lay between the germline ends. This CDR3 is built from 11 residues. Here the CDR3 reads CASSSNQGYTF. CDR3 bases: TGTGCCAGCAGCTCTAACCAGGGCTACACCTTC.

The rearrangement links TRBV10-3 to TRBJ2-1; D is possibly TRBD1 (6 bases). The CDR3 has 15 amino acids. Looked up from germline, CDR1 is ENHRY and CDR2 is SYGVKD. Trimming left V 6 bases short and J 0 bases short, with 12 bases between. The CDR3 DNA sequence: TGTGCCATCAGACCCCGGGACAACTCCTACAATGAGCAGTTCTTC. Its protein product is CAIRPRDNSYNEQFF.

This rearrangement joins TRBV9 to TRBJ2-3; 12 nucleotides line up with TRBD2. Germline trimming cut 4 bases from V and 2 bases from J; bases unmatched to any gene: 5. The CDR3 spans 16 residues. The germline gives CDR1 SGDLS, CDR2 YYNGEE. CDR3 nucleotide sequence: TGTGCCAGCAGCATTGGGACTAGCGGGTTCACAGATACGCAGTATTTT. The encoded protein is CASSIGTSGFTDTQYF.

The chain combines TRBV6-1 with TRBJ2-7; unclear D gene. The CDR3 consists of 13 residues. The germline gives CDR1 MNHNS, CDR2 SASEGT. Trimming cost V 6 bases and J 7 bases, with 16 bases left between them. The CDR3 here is CASRDTAWGEQYF. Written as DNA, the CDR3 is TGTGCCAGCAGGGATACCGCTTGGGGTGAGCAGTACTTC.

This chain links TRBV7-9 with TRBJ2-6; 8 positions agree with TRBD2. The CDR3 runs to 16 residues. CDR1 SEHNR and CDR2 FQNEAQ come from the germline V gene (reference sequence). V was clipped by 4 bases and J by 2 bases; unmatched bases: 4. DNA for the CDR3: TGTGCCAGCAGCTGGGCGGGGGGTCCTGGGGCCAACGTCCTGACTTTC. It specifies CASSWAGGPGANVLTF.

The CDR3 DNA sequence: TGTGCCTGGGGATGGGACCTGAAGACCCAGTACTTC. Protein sequence: CAWGWDLKTQYF. The gene calls are TRBV30 and TRBJ2-5; D possibly uses TRBD1 or TRBD2 (5 bases each). Germline V gene sequence: CDR1 GTSNPN, CDR2 SVGIG (reference sequence). This CDR3 is 12 amino acids long. With 5 bases removed from V and 6 bases from J, the gap between germline ends came to 13 bases.

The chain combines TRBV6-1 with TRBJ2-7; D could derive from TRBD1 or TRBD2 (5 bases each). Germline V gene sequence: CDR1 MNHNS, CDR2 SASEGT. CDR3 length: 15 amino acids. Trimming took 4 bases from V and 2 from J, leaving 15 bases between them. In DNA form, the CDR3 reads TGTGCCAGCAGTGTCGAGGGGCTAGGCCCCTACGAGCAGTACTTC. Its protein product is CASSVEGLGPYEQYF.

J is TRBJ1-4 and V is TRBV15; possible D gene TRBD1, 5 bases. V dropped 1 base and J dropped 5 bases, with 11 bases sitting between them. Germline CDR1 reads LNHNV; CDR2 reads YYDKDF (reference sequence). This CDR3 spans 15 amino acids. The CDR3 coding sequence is TGTGCCACCAGCAGAGCAGCGGGACGCAATGAAAAACTGTTTTTT. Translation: CATSRAAGRNEKLFF.

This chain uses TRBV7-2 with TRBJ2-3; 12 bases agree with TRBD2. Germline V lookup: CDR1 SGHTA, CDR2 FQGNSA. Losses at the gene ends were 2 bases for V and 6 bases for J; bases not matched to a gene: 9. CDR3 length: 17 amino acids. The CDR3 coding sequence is TGTGCCAGCAGCTTAAGGTCTAGCGGGGGGGCAAAGGATACGCAGTATTTT. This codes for CASSLRSSGGAKDTQYF.

This CDR3 is CAWSSGQNIQYF. As DNA, the CDR3 is TGTGCCTGGAGTTCAGGGCAAAACATTCAGTACTTC. The rearrangement joins TRBV30 to TRBJ2-4; TRBD1 is a possible D gene (5 bases). V dropped 2 bases and J dropped 5 bases, with 7 bases sitting between them. The CDR3 is 12 amino acids. Germline values: CDR1 GTSNPN, CDR2 SVGIG (reference sequence).

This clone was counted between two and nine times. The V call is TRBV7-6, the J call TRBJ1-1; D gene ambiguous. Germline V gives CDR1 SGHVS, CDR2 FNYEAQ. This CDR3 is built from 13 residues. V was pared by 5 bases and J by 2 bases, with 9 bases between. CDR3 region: CASSQLSNTEAFF. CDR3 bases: TGTGCCAGCAGCCAGCTTTCTAACACTGAAGCTTTCTTT. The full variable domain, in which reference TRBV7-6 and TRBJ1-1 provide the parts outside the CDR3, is GAGVSQSPRYKVTKRGQDVALRCDPISGHVSLYWYRQALGQGPEFLTYFNYEAQQDKSGLPNDRFSAERPEGSISTLTIQRTEQRDSAMYRCASSQLSNTEAFFGQGTRLTVV.

This CDR3 reads CSVYESSYEQYF. The CDR3 nucleotides are TGCAGCGTTTATGAGAGCTCCTACGAGCAGTACTTC. The chain is built from TRBV29-1 and TRBJ2-7; D unclear. CDR1 and CDR2 from the germline V gene are SQVTM and ANQGSEA. There are 12 residues in the CDR3. V dropped 5 bases and J dropped 0 bases, with 8 bases sitting between them.

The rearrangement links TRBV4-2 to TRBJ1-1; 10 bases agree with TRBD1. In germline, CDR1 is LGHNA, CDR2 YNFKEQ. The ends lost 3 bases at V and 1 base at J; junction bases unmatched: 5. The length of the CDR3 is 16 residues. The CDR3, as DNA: TGTGCCAGCAGCCACAGGACAGGGGGGGAGAACACTGAAGCTTTCTTT. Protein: CASSHRTGGENTEAFF.

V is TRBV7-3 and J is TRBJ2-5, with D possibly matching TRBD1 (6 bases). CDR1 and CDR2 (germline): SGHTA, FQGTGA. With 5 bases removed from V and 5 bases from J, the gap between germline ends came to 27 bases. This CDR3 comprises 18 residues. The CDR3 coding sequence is TGTGCCAGCAGCAGACCCCTACGTCCGACAGGAGAGGCGGAGACCCAGTACTTC. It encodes CASSRPLRPTGEAETQYF.

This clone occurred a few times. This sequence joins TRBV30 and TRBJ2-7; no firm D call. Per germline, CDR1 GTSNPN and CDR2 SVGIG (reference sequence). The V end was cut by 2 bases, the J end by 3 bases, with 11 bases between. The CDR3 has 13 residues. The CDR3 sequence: CAWSRQALYEQYF. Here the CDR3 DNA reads TGTGCCTGGAGTAGGCAGGCCCTCTACGAGCAGTACTTC.

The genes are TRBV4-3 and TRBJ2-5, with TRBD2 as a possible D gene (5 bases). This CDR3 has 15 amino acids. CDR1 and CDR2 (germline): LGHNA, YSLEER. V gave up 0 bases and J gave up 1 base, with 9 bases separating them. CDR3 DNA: TGCGCCAGCAGCCAAGATTTCGGGATCCAAGAGACCCAGTACTTC. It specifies CASSQDFGIQETQYF.

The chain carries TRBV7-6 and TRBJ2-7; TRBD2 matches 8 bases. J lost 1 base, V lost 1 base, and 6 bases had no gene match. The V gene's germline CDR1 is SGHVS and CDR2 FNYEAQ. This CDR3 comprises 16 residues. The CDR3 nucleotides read TGTGCCAGCAGCTTAGGCTACGGGGGGGGGTCCTACGAGCAGTACTTC. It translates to CASSLGYGGGSYEQYF.

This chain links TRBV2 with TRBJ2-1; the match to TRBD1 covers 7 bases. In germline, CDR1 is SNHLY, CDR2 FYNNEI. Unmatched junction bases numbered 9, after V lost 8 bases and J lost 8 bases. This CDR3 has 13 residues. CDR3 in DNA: TGTGCCAGCGGGCCGGTAGGGGGCGATGAGCAGTTCTTC. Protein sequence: CASGPVGGDEQFF.

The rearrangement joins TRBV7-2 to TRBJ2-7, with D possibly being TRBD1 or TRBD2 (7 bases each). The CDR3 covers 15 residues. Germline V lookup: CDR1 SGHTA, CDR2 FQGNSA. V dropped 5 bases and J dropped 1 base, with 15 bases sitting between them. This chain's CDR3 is CASSPGGARSYEQYF. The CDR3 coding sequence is TGTGCCAGCAGCCCAGGGGGGGCGAGGTCCTACGAGCAGTACTTC.

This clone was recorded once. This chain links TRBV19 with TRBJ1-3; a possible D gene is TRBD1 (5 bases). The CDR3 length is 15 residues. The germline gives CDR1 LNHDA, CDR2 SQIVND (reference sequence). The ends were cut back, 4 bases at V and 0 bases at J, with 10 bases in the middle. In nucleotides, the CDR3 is TGTGCCAGTAGTAAGACAGCCAACTCTGGAAACACCATATATTTT. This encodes CASSKTANSGNTIYF.

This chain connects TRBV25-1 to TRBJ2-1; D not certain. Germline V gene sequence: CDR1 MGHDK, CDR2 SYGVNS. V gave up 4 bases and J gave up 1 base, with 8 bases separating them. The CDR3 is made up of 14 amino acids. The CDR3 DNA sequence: TGTGCCAGCAGTGTGGGCCTTTCCTACAATGAGCAGTTCTTC. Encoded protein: CASSVGLSYNEQFF.

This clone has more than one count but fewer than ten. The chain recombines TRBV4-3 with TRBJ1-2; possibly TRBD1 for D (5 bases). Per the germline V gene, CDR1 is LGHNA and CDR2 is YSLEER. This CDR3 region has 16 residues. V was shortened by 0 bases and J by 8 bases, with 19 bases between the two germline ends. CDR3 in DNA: TGCGCCAGCAGCCAAGATAGGAACAGGAGGGGCTTCGGCTACACCTTC. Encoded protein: CASSQDRNRRGFGYTF.

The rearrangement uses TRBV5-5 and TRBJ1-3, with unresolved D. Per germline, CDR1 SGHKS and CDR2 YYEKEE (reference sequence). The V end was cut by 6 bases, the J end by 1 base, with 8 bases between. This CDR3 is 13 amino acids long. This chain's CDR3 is CASNLGSGNTIYF. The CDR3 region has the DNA TGTGCCAGCAATTTGGGTTCTGGAAACACCATATATTTT.

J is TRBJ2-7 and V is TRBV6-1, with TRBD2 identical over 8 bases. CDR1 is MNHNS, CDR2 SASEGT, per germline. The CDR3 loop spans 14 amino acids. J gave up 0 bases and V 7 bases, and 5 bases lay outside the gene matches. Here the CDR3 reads CASKDSGDSYEQYF. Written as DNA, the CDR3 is TGTGCCAGCAAGGATAGCGGGGACTCCTACGAGCAGTACTTC.

The CDR3 bases are TGTGCCACCTCGCCCAGGGCCGATTCACCCCTCCACTTT. Translated, it gives CATSPRADSPLHF. J is TRBJ1-6 and V is TRBV7-9, with D perhaps TRBD1 (5 bases). Germline CDR1 SEHNR, CDR2 FQNEAQ (reference sequence). Trimming removed 10 bases from V and 8 bases from J, with 15 bases in between. CDR3 length equals 13 residues.

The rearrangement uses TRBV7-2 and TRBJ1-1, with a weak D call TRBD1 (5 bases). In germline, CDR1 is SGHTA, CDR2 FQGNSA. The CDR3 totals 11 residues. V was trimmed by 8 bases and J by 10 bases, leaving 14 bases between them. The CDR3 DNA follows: TGTGCCAGCTCCAATAGGAGGGGAGCTTTCTTT. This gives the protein CASSNRRGAFF.

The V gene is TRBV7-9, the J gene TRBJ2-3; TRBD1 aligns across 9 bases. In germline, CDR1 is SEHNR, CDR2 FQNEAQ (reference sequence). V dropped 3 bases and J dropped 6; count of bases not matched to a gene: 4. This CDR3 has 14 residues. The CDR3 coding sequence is TGTGCCAGCAGCTTGGGGACAGGGTGGGATACGCAGTATTTT. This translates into CASSLGTGWDTQYF.